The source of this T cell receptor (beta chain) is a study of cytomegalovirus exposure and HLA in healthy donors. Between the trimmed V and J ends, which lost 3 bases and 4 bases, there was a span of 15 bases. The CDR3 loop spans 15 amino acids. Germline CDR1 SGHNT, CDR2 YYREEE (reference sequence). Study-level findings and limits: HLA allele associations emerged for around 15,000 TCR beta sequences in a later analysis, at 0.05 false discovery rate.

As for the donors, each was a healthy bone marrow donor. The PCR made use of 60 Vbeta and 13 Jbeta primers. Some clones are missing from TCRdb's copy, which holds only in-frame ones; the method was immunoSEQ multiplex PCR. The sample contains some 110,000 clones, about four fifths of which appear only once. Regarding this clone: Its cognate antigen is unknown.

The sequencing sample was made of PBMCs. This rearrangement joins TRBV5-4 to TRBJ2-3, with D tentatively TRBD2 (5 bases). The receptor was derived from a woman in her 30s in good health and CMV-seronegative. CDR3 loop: CASSSASGGSDTQYF. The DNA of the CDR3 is TGTGCCAGCAGCTCGGCCTCCGGAGGATCAGATACGCAGTATTTT.